This T cell receptor (beta chain) was obtained from a study of Graves' ophthalmopathy and Graves' hyperthyroidism. Regarding the study as a whole: The majority of expanded thyroid clonotypes above 0.001 frequency also occurred in blood.

Amplification from RNA transcripts yielded the TCR beta CDR3 regions. In the first round, RT-PCR was carried out with HTBI primers, and a multiplex PCR formed the second round. TCRdb reprocessed the multiplex PCR reads with MiXCR, giving one entry per CDR3 protein. The sample includes 900,000 to 1,200,000 distinct CDR3 sequences, about 38% of them seen just once. The CDR3 sequence is 15 residues long. J gave up 5 bases and V 3 bases, and 6 bases lay outside the gene matches. Germline V gives CDR1 SGHRS, CDR2 YFSETQ. This clonotype was counted a few times. Its antigen is still unknown. The chain carries TRBV5-1 and TRBJ2-5, with 11 bases matching TRBD1. The receptor's source is an adult man with Graves' hyperthyroidism. Source material: peripheral blood or thyroid tissue (not recorded which). The CDR3 nucleotides are TGCGCCAGCAGCTCGGGACAGGGGGTATATGAGACCCAGTACTTC. Protein product: CASSSGQGVYETQYF.